The 28 T cell receptor beta chains listed next were all sequenced from one sample in a study of shared clonotypes between healthy human individuals. Here immunoSEQ multiplex PCR was the method, and the copy in TCRdb shows in-frame clones only, minus some. The sample consists of roughly 1,800,000 clones, just under 95% of them appearing once. Naive CD8 cells were CD45RO-negative, positively selected for CCR7, excluding terminally differentiated effector memory CD45RA+ cells. Sequenced sample: naive CD8+ T cells sorted from blood. These receptors were taken from a man between 18 and 35 years old in good health.

This sequence joins TRBV5-8 and TRBJ2-7; D unclear. V lost 5 bases, J lost 6 bases, and 9 bases lay in between. Germline CDR1 reads SGHTS; CDR2 reads YDEGEE. The CDR3 contains 11 residues. CDR3 loop: CASSLSTEQYF. Written as DNA, the CDR3 is TGTGCCAGCAGTCTTTCTACCGAGCAGTACTTC.

V gene TRBV4-1 combines with J gene TRBJ1-1, with a possible D match to TRBD1 (6 bases). CDR1 MGHRA and CDR2 YSYEKL come from the germline V gene. The CDR3 extends over 16 amino acids. V lost 1 base to trimming and J lost 1 base, with 13 bases between them. The chain's CDR3 is CASSQVQGRENTEAFF. CDR3 DNA sequence: TGCGCCAGCAGCCAAGTTCAGGGGAGGGAGAACACTGAAGCTTTCTTT.

J is TRBJ1-1 and V is TRBV4-1; D remains ambiguous. Germline CDR1 and CDR2: MGHRA and YSYEKL. V shed 0 bases and J shed 3 bases, with 11 bases lying between them. There are 15 residues in the CDR3. The CDR3 bases are TGCGCCAGCAGCCAAGATCCCGAGGGCCACACTGAAGCTTTCTTT. Protein sequence: CASSQDPEGHTEAFF.

The J gene is TRBJ2-5, the V gene TRBV5-6, with D tentatively TRBD1 (6 bases). Trimming shortened V by 2 bases and J by 3 bases, and 14 bases separated the two germline ends. The CDR3 has 15 residues. Germline V gives CDR1 SGHDT, CDR2 YYEEEE. DNA for the CDR3: TGTGCCAGCAGCTTCTGGGACACAAATAAAGAGACCCAGTACTTC. It specifies CASSFWDTNKETQYF.

The chain has TRBV7-9 and TRBJ2-7; TRBD2 agrees at 8 bases. The ends lost 8 bases at V and 3 bases at J; junction bases unmatched: 6. This CDR3 spans 13 amino acids. From germline, CDR1 is SEHNR and CDR2 FQNEAQ (reference sequence). CDR3 loop: CASRAGGVYEQYF. The CDR3 nucleotides read TGTGCCAGCCGGGCGGGAGGCGTCTACGAGCAGTACTTC.

The V gene is TRBV10-1, the J gene TRBJ2-5; TRBD1 might be the D (5 bases). V lost 6 bases and J 2 bases, leaving 22 bases between the germline ends. CDR1 WNHNN and CDR2 SYGVQD come from the germline V gene (reference sequence). The CDR3 contains 17 residues. CDR3 sequence: CASRADRPGRMQETQYF. CDR3 bases: TGCGCCAGCAGGGCAGACAGACCCGGCCGGATGCAAGAGACCCAGTACTTC.

The rearrangement links TRBV27 to TRBJ1-1, with D possibly being TRBD1 (6 bases). With 4 bases removed from V and 1 base from J, the gap between germline ends came to 13 bases. Per the germline V gene, CDR1 is MNHEY and CDR2 is SMNVEV (reference sequence). The CDR3 extends over 15 amino acids. CDR3 sequence (DNA): TGTGCCAGCAGTTCTACAGGGTTAGGGAACACTGAAGCTTTCTTT. This codes for CASSSTGLGNTEAFF.

The V and J genes are TRBV11-2 and TRBJ1-2; D may be TRBD1 (6 bases). Germline values: CDR1 SGHAT, CDR2 FQNNGV. The V end lost 4 bases, the J end lost 4 bases, and 13 bases lay between the germline ends. The CDR3 is 14 amino acids. The CDR3: CASSSNDRSYGYTF. The CDR3 coding sequence is TGTGCCAGCAGCTCCAACGACAGGTCCTATGGCTACACCTTC.

The table lists this clone with a count of one. The rearrangement uses TRBV6-4 and TRBJ2-7, with D unclear. V lost 3 bases to trimming and J lost 1 base, with 13 bases between them. Germline CDR1 is MRHNA and CDR2 is SNTAGT. The CDR3 is made up of 15 amino acids. This CDR3 is CASSDLAGPSYEQYF. In DNA, the CDR3 is TGTGCCAGCAGTGATTTAGCTGGACCTTCCTACGAGCAGTACTTC.

V usage is TRBV4-3 and J usage is TRBJ2-2; 12 nucleotides agree with TRBD2. J lost 5 bases, V lost 4 bases, and 14 bases had no gene match. Germline values: CDR1 LGHNA, CDR2 YSLEER. The CDR3 spans 19 residues. The DNA of the CDR3 is TGCGCCAGCAGCCTCACTGGACTAGCGGGAACGGAACTAACCGGGGAGCTGTTTTTT. Translating gives CASSLTGLAGTELTGELFF.

V gene TRBV7-9 combines with J gene TRBJ2-1; possible D gene TRBD1, 6 bases. V was shortened by 0 bases and J by 3 bases, with 9 bases between the two germline ends. Germline loops: CDR1 SEHNR, CDR2 FQNEAQ (reference sequence). The CDR3 spans 15 residues. The CDR3 loop reads CASSLARGIYNEQFF. The CDR3, as DNA: TGTGCCAGCAGCTTAGCGAGGGGGATCTACAATGAGCAGTTCTTC. Supplemented by reference TRBV7-9 and TRBJ2-1, the full variable domain reads DTGVSQNPRHKITKRGQNVTFRCDPISEHNRLYWYRQTLGQGPEFLTYFQNEAQLEKSRLLSDRFSAERPKGSFSTLEIQRTEQGDSAMYLCASSLARGIYNEQFFGPGTRLTVL.

The V call is TRBV27, the J call TRBJ2-7; possible D gene TRBD1, 5 bases. The CDR3 has 14 residues. The V end lost 4 bases, the J end lost 1 base, and 11 bases lay between the germline ends. Germline CDR1 reads MNHEY; CDR2 reads SMNVEV (reference sequence). CDR3 loop: CASSWGDHSYEQYF. The CDR3 DNA reads TGTGCCAGCAGTTGGGGCGACCATTCCTACGAGCAGTACTTC.

The rearrangement links TRBV6-6 to TRBJ1-1; D remains ambiguous. The germline V and J ends were trimmed by 3 bases and 8 bases, with 10 bases remaining between them. CDR3 length: 12 amino acids. Germline assignment: CDR1 MNHNY and CDR2 SVGAGI (reference sequence). The chain's CDR3 is CASSYIEKEAFF. The CDR3 DNA is TGTGCCAGCAGTTATATCGAGAAGGAAGCTTTCTTT.

The J gene is TRBJ1-1, the V gene TRBV13; TRBD1 is a possible D gene (5 bases). The CDR3 length is 14 residues. Germline lookup yields CDR1 PRHDT and CDR2 FYEKMQ (reference sequence). Trimming shortened V by 4 bases and J by 7 bases, and 16 bases separated the two germline ends. The CDR3: CASSSSGDGIEAFF. In DNA, the CDR3 is TGTGCCAGCAGCTCATCGGGGGATGGTATTGAAGCTTTCTTT. Full variable domain (missing parts from reference TRBV13 and TRBJ1-1): AAGVIQSPRHLIKEKRETATLKCYPIPRHDTVYWYQQGPGQDPQFLISFYEKMQSDKGSIPDRFSAQQFSDYHSELNMSSLELGDSALYFCASSSSGDGIEAFFGQGTRLTVV.

The chain employs TRBV7-6 and TRBJ2-2; TRBD1 aligns across 7 bases. The CDR3 is made up of 15 amino acids. Trimming took 5 bases from V and 14 from J; bases not matched to a gene: 17. CDR1 is SGHVS, CDR2 FNYEAQ, per germline. DNA for the CDR3: TGTGCCAGCAGCCCCAGTACCCTGACAGGACAGGAACTGTTTTTT. Its translation is CASSPSTLTGQELFF. Complete variable domain (other parts from reference TRBV7-6 and TRBJ2-2): GAGVSQSPRYKVTKRGQDVALRCDPISGHVSLYWYRQALGQGPEFLTYFNYEAQQDKSGLPNDRFSAERPEGSISTLTIQRTEQRDSAMYRCASSPSTLTGQELFFGEGSRLTVL.

For this clone: An end of the junction does not agree with germline; a read error may underlie this. This chain uses TRBV9 with TRBJ1-6; D ambiguous. This CDR3 has 15 amino acids. Looked up from germline, CDR1 is SGDLS and CDR2 is YYNGEE. Written as DNA, the CDR3 is TGTGCCAGCAGCCCGGACCTCTCCCATAATTCACCCCTCCACTTT. Its protein product is CASSPDLSHNSPLHF.

The V and J genes are TRBV30 and TRBJ2-1; 10 bases match TRBD1. This CDR3 spans 14 amino acids. V shed 5 bases, J shed 10 bases, and the junction held 11 bases outside the gene matches. Germline-derived CDR1 and CDR2 are GTSNPN and SVGIG (reference sequence). The CDR3 here is CAWDGDRGLGEQFF. CDR3 sequence (DNA): TGTGCCTGGGATGGGGACAGGGGCCTGGGCGAGCAGTTCTTC.

The chain carries TRBV14 and TRBJ2-7; TRBD1 aligns across 7 bases. The CDR3 totals 15 residues. With 3 bases clipped from V and 3 bases from J, the junction kept 8 bases outside the gene matches. The germline CDR1 and CDR2 sequences are SGHDN and FVKESK. CDR3 bases: TGTGCCAGCAGCCACCGGGACAGCCTGTACTACGAGCAGTACTTC. It yields the protein CASSHRDSLYYEQYF.

This clone was counted a single time. The chain uses TRBV14 and TRBJ2-7, with 12 bases that match TRBD1. Germline CDR1 and CDR2: SGHDN and FVKESK. The V gene end was trimmed by 2 bases and the J gene end by 5 bases; junction bases not matched to a gene: 4. The length of the CDR3 is 15 residues. CDR3 DNA sequence: TGTGCCAGCAGCCAATCCGGGACAGGGGGCGACGAGCAGTACTTC. This codes for CASSQSGTGGDEQYF.

A word on this clone: Within the sample, other DNA sequences also encode this same CDR3. The chain has TRBV6-5 and TRBJ2-7; D unresolved. The CDR3 covers 13 residues. V was pared by 3 bases and J by 4 bases, with 10 bases between. CDR1 and CDR2 (germline): MNHEY, SVGAGI. In DNA form, the CDR3 reads TGTGCCAGCAGTTATGCGCCTGGGTACGAGCAGTACTTC. Amino acids: CASSYAPGYEQYF.

The gene calls are TRBV13 and TRBJ1-4; D is uncertain. Germline V gene lookup returns CDR1 PRHDT and CDR2 FYEKMQ (reference sequence). V was shortened by 0 bases and J by 0 bases, with 5 bases between the two germline ends. This CDR3 region has 15 residues. CDR3 DNA: TGTGCCAGCAGCTTAGGGGGAACAACTAATGAAAAACTGTTTTTT. It codes for CASSLGGTTNEKLFF.

V gene TRBV4-1 combines with J gene TRBJ1-5; tentative D call: TRBD1 (5 bases). The length of the CDR3 is 15 residues. The germline V gene has CDR1 MGHRA and CDR2 YSYEKL. The V and J ends lost 0 bases and 7 bases respectively, with 13 bases between them. The CDR3 here is CASSQDRSGSQPQHF. CDR3 in DNA: TGCGCCAGCAGCCAAGATCGGTCAGGGAGCCAGCCCCAGCATTTT.

The chain is built from TRBV7-9 and TRBJ2-5; TRBD2 matches at 7 bases. This CDR3 has 15 amino acids. V lost 3 bases, J lost 3 bases, and 7 bases stayed unmatched. Germline V CDR1 and CDR2: SEHNR, FQNEAQ (reference sequence). CDR3 DNA: TGTGCCAGCAGCTTGCACGCGGGGGACGAAGAGACCCAGTACTTC. Residues: CASSLHAGDEETQYF.

Points on this clone: The junction and the germline gene differ at one end; a read error may be behind it. The J gene is TRBJ1-1, the V gene TRBV27; possible D gene TRBD1, 5 bases. The CDR3 has 15 residues. CDR1 is MNHEY and CDR2 is SMNVEV in the germline V gene (reference sequence). This chain's CDR3 is CASSTWQGLGTTEMF. The CDR3 DNA reads TGTGCCAGCAGTACGTGGCAAGGGCTCGGGACCACTGAAATGTTT.

V usage is TRBV28 and J usage is TRBJ2-5; no firm D call. Between the trimmed V and J ends, which lost 6 bases and 5 bases, there was a span of 16 bases. Germline CDR1 and CDR2: MDHEN and SYDVKM. CDR3 length equals 14 residues. The CDR3 sequence is CASREGMIWETQYF. The CDR3 DNA reads TGTGCCAGCAGGGAAGGGATGATATGGGAGACCCAGTACTTC.

For the CDR3, the DNA is TGTGCCAGCAGCGTAGGAGCGTTTCCGGAGGAGACCCAGTACTTC. Encoded protein: CASSVGAFPEETQYF. The gene calls are TRBV9 and TRBJ2-5; D is unresolved. This CDR3 region has 15 residues. Germline V gene lookup returns CDR1 SGDLS and CDR2 YYNGEE. V lost 0 bases and J 5 bases, leaving 14 bases between the germline ends.

This clone occurred a few times. This chain links TRBV11-3 with TRBJ2-7, with 8 bases identical to TRBD1. V lost 5 bases to trimming and J lost 5 bases; unmatched junction nucleotides: 8. Germline V gene sequence: CDR1 SGHNT, CDR2 YENEEA. The CDR3 covers 14 residues. The CDR3 loop is CASSPSGDRNEQYF. CDR3 coding DNA: TGTGCCAGCAGCCCCTCGGGGGACAGGAACGAGCAGTACTTC.

This clone appeared once. V usage is TRBV27 and J usage is TRBJ1-5; no clear D. CDR1 and CDR2 from the germline V gene are MNHEY and SMNVEV (reference sequence). CDR3 size: 14 residues. The ends were cut back, 6 bases at V and 4 bases at J, with 13 bases in the middle. The CDR3 DNA reads as TGTGCCAGCAGACCGGGATTAATTAATCAGCCCCAGCATTTT. Translation gives CASRPGLINQPQHF.